This T cell receptor (beta chain) comes out of a study of identifying expanded T cells in peripheral blood. Study-level findings and limits: Over around two and four weeks, about 15 and 18 clones changed, versus approximately 1.2 between replicates.

The table came from immunoSEQ multiplex PCR; TCRdb's copy has only in-frame clones and leaves some out. The sample has about 100,000 clones, 75% to 90% seen once. The CDR3 totals 12 residues. Germline lookup yields CDR1 LNHDA and CDR2 SQIVND (reference sequence). V was trimmed by 5 bases and J by 9 bases, leaving 13 bases between them. In the case of this clone: Its antigen is unknown.

Healthy donors had no documented immune events, such as infections, while sampled. Sequencing was done on a sample of blood. The receptor was derived from a person aged 18 to 75 in good health. V usage is TRBV19 and J usage is TRBJ2-5; D gene uncertain. Here the CDR3 reads CASSGARLPQYF. The CDR3 nucleotides are TGTGCCAGTAGTGGAGCCCGCCTCCCCCAGTACTTC.